This TCR beta chain was captured by sequencing in a study of blood T cell repertoires in COVID-19 (TCRdb year 2020). General notes on the study: Samples from collaborators originated in the United States, Italy and Spain and spanned both the acute and convalescent phases of COVID-19. The prospective study material was composed of cDNA or gDNA derived from T cells, B-cell-depleted T cells, or PBMCs. Subjects who had been exposed to COVID-19, were actively infected with it, or had recovered from it provided the deeply sampled blood TCRbeta repertoires that made up the dataset. The repertoires were made available in a free public database intended to serve as a resource for research on the immune response to SARS-CoV-2. Samples came from the ongoing ImmuneRACE study (first 160 participants) plus 1,254 subjects from 6 global collaborators. A de-identified subject ID, COVID-19 status, age in years and sex were almost always included in the sample metadata. Where available, HLA class I and class II types were taken from metadata supplied by the sample provider and were not determined by assay-based typing.

TCRbeta CDR3 regions were amplified from genomic DNA using the immunoSEQ Assay, a bias-controlled multiplex PCR. The study's own analysis went as follows. Within the assay, amplification of reference gene primers was used to estimate how many nucleated cells each sample contained. To quantify the absolute abundance of each unique TCRbeta CDR3 rearrangement, sequence reads were collapsed and filtered. Productive Simpson clonality was computed per sample as the square root of Simpson's diversity index over productive rearrangements. Sourced from immuneACCESS, this table was stored by TCRdb with only in-frame sequences that have V and J called. A share of the clones is absent; for the studies checked, an unresolved V gene accounts for under half, and the remainder has no known explanation. V, J and clone size reflect that table, while D and trimming were determined from the DNA. Within this sample are just under 75,000 clones, with around 80% of them counted one time only. 2.5% to 3% of the sample comes from the top ten.

Whole blood was collected in K2EDTA tubes by collaborating institutions according to the institutions' own protocols. For TCRbeta analysis, collaborators shipped samples in one of three forms: frozen whole blood, isolated PBMCs, or DNA extracted from either of those sample types. What the study reported, not specific to this receptor: Clinical and demographic metadata were provided uncurated, with the amount varying by source and participant.

The germline V gene yields MNHEY for CDR1 and SVGEGT for CDR2. V trim: 2 bases; J trim: 4 bases; unmatched bases: 4. Measured from the cysteine to the phenylalanine, the CDR3 is 15 residues long. Only CDR3 DNA is held: 45 bases, read in frame from base 1. A remark on this clone: Its specific antigen is unknown. The record has no base qualities; no much larger clone is one base away.

Sequencing was done on a sample of peripheral blood. This clonotype originated in a man older than 75 with active or convalescent COVID-19. The chain was built from TRBV6-2 or TRBV6-3 and TRBJ2-2; TRBD1 matches 7 bases in the middle. CDR3 protein: CASSYRGRPTGELFF. The bases read TGTGCCAGCAGTTACAGGGGGCGCCCCACCGGGGAGCTGTTTTTT.